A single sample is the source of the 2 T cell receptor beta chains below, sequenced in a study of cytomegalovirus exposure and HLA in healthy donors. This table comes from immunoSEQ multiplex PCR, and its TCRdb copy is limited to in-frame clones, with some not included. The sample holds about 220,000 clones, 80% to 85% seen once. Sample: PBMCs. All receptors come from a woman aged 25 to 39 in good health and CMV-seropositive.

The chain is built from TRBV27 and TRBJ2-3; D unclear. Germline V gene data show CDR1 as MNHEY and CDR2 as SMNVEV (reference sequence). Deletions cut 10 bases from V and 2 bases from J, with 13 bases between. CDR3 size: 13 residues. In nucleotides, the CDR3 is TGTGCCACCCGACACCCGATCACAGATACGCAGTATTTT. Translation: CATRHPITDTQYF.

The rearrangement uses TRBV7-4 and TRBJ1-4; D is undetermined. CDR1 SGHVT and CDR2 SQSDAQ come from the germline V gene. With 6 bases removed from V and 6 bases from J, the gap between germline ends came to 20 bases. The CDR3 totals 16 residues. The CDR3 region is CASRPRRHVSHEKLFF. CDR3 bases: TGTGCCAGCAGACCTCGAAGACACGTCTCGCATGAAAAACTGTTTTTT.